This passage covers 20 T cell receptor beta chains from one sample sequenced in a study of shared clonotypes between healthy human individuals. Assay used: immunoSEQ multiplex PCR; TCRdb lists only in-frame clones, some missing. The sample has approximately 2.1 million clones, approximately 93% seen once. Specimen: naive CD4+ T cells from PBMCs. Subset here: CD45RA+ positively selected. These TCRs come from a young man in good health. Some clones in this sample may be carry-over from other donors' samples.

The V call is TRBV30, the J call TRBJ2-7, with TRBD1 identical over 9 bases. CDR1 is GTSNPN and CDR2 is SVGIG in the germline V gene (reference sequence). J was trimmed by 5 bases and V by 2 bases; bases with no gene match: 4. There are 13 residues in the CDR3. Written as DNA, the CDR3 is TGTGCCTGGAGTCTACAGGGGGCTGACGAGCAGTACTTC. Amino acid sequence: CAWSLQGADEQYF.

The CDR3 region has the DNA TGCGCCAGCAGCCAAGGTTCGAGGCCGGGATCCTACGAGCAGTACTTC. Translated, it gives CASSQGSRPGSYEQYF. V gene TRBV4-3 combines with J gene TRBJ2-7; perhaps TRBD2 as D (5 bases). Germline V CDR1 and CDR2: LGHNA, YSLEER. This CDR3 contains 16 residues. The germline V and J ends were trimmed by 1 base and 1 base, with 14 bases remaining between them.

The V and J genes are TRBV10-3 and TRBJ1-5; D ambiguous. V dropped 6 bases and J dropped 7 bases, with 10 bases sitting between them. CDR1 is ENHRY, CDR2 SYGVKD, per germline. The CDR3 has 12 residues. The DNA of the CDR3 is TGTGCCATCAGCCAGAAAACCCAGCCCCAGCATTTT. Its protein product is CAISQKTQPQHF.

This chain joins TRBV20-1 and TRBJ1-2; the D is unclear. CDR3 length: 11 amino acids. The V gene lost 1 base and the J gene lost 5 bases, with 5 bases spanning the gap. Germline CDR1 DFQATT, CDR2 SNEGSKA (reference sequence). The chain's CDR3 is CSARGKYGYTF. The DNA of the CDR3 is TGCAGTGCTAGAGGGAAATATGGCTACACCTTC.

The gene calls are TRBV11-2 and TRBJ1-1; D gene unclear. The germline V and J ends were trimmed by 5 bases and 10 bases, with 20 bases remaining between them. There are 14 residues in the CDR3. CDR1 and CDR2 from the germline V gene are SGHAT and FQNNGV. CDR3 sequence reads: CASSHTVLPGGAFF. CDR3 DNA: TGTGCCAGCAGCCACACAGTTCTCCCCGGCGGAGCTTTCTTT.

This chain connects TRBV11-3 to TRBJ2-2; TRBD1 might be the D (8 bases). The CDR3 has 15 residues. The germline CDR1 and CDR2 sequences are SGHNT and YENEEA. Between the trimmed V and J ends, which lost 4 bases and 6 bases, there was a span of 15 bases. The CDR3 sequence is CASSSGGQVPGELFF. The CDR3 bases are TGTGCCAGCAGCTCGGGGGGACAGGTCCCCGGGGAGCTGTTTTTT.

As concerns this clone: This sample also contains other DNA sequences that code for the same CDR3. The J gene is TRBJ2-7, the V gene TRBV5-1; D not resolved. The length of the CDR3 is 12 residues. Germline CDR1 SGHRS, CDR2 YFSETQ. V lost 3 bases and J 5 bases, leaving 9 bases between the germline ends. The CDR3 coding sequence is TGCGCCAGCAGCTCGAATCGGGACGAGCAGTACTTC. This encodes CASSSNRDEQYF.

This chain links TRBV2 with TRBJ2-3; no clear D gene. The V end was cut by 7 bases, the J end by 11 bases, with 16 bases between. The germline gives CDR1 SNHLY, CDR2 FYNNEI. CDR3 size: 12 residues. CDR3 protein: CASTLSRPRQYF. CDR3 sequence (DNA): TGTGCCAGCACCCTTTCGCGACCGCGGCAGTATTTT.

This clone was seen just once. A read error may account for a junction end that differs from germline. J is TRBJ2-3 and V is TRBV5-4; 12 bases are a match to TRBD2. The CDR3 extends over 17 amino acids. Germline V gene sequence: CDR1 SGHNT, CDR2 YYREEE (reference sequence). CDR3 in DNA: TGTGTCAGCAGCTCCCTAGCGGGAGGGCGAAGCACAGATACGCAGTATTTT. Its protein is CVSSSLAGGRSTDTQYF.

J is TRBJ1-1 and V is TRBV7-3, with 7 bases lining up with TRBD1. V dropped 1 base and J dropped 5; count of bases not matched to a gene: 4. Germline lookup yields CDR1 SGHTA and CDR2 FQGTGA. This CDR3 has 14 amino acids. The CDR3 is CASSLRSDRTEAFF. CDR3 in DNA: TGTGCCAGCAGCTTAAGGTCGGACAGGACTGAAGCTTTCTTT. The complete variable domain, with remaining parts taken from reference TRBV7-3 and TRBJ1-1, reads GAGVSQTPSNKVTEKGKYVELRCDPISGHTALYWYRQSLGQGPEFLIYFQGTGAADDSGLPNDRFFAVRPEGSVSTLKIQRTERGDSAVYLCASSLRSDRTEAFFGQGTRLTVV.

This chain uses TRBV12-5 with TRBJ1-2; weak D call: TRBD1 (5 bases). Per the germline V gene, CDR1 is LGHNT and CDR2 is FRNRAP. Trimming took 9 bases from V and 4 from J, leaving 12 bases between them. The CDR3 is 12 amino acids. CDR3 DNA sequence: TGTGCTAGCCGCTGGGGGACCTATGGCTACACCTTC. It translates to CASRWGTYGYTF. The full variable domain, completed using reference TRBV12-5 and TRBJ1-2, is DARVTQTPRHKVTEMGQEVTMRCQPILGHNTVFWYRQTMMQGLELLAYFRNRAPLDDSGMPKDRFSAEMPDATLATLKIQPSEPRDSAVYFCASRWGTYGYTFGSGTRLTVV.

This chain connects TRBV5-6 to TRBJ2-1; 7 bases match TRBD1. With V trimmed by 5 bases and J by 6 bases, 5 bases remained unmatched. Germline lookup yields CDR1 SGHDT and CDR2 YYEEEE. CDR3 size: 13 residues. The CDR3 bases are TGTGCCAGCAGTCCTACAGGGGTCAATGAGCAGTTCTTC. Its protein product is CASSPTGVNEQFF.

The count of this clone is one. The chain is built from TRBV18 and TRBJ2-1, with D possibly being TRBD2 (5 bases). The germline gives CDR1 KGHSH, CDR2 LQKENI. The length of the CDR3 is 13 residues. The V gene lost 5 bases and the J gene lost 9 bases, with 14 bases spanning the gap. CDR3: CASSTEGSGEQFF. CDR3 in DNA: TGTGCCAGCTCAACTGAGGGATCGGGTGAGCAGTTCTTC.

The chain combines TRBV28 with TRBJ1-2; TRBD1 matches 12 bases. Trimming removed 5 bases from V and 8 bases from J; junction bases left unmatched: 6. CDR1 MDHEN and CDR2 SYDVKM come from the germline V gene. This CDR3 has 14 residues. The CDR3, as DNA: TGTGCCAGCAGTGGGACAGGGGGCGCAGCCGGCTACACCTTC. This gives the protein CASSGTGGAAGYTF.

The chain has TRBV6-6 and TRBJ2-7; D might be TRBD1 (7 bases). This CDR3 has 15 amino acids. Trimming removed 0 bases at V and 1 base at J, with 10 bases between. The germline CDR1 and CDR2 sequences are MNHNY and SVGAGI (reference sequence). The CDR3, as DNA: TGTGCCAGCAGTTACTCGGCGGGACAGTCCTACGAGCAGTACTTC. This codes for CASSYSAGQSYEQYF.

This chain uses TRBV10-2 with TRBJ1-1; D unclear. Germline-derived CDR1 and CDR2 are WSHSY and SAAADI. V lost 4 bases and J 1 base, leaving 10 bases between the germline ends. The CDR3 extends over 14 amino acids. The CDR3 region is CASSAATRNTEAFF. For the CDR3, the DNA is TGCGCCAGCAGTGCCGCGACGAGGAACACTGAAGCTTTCTTT.

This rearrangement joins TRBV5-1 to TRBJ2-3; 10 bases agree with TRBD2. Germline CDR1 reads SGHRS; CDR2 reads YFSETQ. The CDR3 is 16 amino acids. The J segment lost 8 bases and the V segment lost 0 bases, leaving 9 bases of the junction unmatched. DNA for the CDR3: TGCGCCAGCAGCTTGGCGGCTAGCGGGAGTGCGAGTACGCAGTATTTT. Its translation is CASSLAASGSASTQYF.

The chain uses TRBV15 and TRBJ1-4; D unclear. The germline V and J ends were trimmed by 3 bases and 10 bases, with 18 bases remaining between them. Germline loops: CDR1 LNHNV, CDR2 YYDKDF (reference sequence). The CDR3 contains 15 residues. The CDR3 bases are TGTGCCACCAGCAGGGACCTCGGGAGTCCTCCAAAACTGTTTTTT. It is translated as CATSRDLGSPPKLFF. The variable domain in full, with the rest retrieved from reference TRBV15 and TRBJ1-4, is DAMVIQNPRYQVTQFGKPVTLSCSQTLNHNVMYWYQQKSSQAPKLLFHYYDKDFNNEADTPDNFQSRRPNTSFCFLDIRSPGLGDTAMYLCATSRDLGSPPKLFFGSGTQLSVL.

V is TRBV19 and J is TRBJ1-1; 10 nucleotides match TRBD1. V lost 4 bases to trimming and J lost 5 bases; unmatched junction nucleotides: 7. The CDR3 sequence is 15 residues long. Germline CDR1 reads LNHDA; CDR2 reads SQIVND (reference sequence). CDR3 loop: CASSTRQGARTEAFF. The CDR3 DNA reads TGTGCCAGTAGTACCCGACAGGGGGCGCGTACTGAAGCTTTCTTT.

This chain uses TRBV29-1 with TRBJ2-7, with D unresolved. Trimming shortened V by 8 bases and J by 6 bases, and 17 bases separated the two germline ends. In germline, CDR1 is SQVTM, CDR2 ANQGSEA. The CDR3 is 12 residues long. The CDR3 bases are TGCAGCTCCCGTGGATCAGGACGCGAGCAGTACTTC. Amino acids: CSSRGSGREQYF.